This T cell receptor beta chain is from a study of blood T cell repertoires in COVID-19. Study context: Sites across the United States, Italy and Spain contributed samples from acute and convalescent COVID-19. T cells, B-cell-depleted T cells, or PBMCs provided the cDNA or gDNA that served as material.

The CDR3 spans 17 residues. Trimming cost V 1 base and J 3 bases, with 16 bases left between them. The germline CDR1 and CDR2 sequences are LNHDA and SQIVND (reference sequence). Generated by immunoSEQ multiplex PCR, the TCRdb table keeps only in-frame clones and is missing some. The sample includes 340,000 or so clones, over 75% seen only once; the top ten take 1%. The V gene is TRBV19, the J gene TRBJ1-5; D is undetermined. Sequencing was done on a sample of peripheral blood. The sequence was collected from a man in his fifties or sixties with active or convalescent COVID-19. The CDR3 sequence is CASSIGWREEDNQPQHF. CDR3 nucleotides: TGTGCCAGTAGTATAGGGTGGAGGGAGGAAGACAATCAGCCCCAGCATTTT.